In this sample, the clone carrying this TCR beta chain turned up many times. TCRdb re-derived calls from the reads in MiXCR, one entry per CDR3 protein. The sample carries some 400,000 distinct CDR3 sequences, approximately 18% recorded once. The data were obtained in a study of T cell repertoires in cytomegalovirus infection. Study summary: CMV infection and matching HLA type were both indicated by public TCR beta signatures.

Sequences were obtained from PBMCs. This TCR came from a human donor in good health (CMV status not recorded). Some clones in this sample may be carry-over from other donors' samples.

CDR3 loop: CASSPFAGGPYEQYF. CDR3 sequence (DNA): TGTGCCAGCAGCCCCTTTGCGGGAGGGCCTTACGAGCAGTACTTC. The chain combines TRBV7-2 with TRBJ2-7; 9 bases match TRBD2. This CDR3 has 15 residues. Looked up from germline, CDR1 is SGHTA and CDR2 is FQGNSA. V lost 5 bases and J lost 4; bases outside the gene matches: 9.